The clone carrying this T cell receptor (beta chain) was seen many times. Time point described: pre-sensitization, week 0. Specified treatment: therapeutic diphenylcyclopropenone sensitization with weekly scalp DPC. The data belong to a study of human T cells and chemical hapten exposure. Per the authors' pipeline: Samples had a median of about 95,000 TCRs, ranging roughly 23,224 to 700,000. TCRdb fed the RACE reads into MiXCR, producing one record per CDR3 protein. TCRdb's processing, not the authors', yielded these V and J calls. The data contain approximately 400,000 distinct CDR3 sequences, 4.5% to 6% of them singletons. V gave up 11 bases and J gave up 3 bases; unmatched junction bases: 8. The CDR3 consists of 16 residues.

Sequences were derived from whole blood, sampled in connection with sensitization to the hapten diphenylcyclopropenone (DPC). This clonotype originated in a woman aged 45-59 years with alopecia areata. Some clones in this sample may be carry-over from other donors' samples. The chain employs TRBV12-3 or TRBV12-4 and TRBJ2-3; 16 bases are shared with TRBD2. The CDR3 is CAVRGLAGGPTDTQYF. Here the CDR3 DNA reads TGTGCCGTTCGGGGACTAGCGGGGGGGCCAACAGATACGCAGTATTTT.